This paragraph reports one T cell receptor (beta chain). As yet, its antigen is unknown. The data derive from a study of cytomegalovirus exposure and HLA in healthy donors. The PCR made use of 60 Vbeta and 13 Jbeta primers. Assay: immunoSEQ multiplex PCR; the TCRdb copy retains only in-frame clones and omits some. The repertoire consists of roughly 140,000 clones, with roughly 74% occurring once and the leading ten covering roughly 5.6%. Study conclusions and caveats: Earlier analysis yielded a pattern in which most TCR beta V segments were productive about 90% or about 30% of the time.

Trimming took 7 bases from V and 7 from J; bases not matched to a gene: 14. Per germline, CDR1 SNHLY and CDR2 FYNNEI. The CDR3 loop spans 15 amino acids. The sample comprised PBMCs. The V gene is TRBV2, the J gene TRBJ2-7; 9 nucleotides agree with TRBD2. The receptor's source is a woman in her thirties or forties in good health and CMV-seropositive. The CDR3 protein is CASTPGGRVRGEQYF. The CDR3 DNA reads as TGTGCCAGCACACCTGGCGGGAGGGTCCGTGGGGAGCAGTACTTC.